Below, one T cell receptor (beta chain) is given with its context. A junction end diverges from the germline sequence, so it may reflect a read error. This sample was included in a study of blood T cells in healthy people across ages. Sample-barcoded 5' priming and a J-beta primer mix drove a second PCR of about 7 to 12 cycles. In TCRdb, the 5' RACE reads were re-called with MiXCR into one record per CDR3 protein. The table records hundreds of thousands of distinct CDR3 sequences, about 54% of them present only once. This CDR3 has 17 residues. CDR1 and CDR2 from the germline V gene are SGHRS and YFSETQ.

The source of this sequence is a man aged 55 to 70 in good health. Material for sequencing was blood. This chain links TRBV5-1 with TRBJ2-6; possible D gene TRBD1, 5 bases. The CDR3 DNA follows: TGCGCCAGCAGCTTGGGGTCGACCTCCAAAGGGGCCAACGTCCCGACTTTC. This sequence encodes CASSLGSTSKGANVPTF. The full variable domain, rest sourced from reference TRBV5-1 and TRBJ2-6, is KAGVTQTPRYLIKTRGQQVTLSCSPISGHRSVSWYQQTPGQGLQFLFEYFSETQRNKGNFPGRFSGRQFSNSRSEMNVSTLELGDSALYLCASSLGSTSKGANVPTFGAGSRLTVL.